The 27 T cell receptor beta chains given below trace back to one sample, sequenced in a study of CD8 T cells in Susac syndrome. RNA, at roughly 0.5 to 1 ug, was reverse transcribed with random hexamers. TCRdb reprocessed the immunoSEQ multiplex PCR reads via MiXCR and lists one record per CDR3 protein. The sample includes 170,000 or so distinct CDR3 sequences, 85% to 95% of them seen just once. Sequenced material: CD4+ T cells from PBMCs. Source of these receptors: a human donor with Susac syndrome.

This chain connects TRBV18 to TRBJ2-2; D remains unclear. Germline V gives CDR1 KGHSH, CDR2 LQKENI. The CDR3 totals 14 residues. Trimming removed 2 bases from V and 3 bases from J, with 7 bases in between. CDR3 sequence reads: CASSPSRDTGELFF. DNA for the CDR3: TGTGCCAGCTCACCATCACGGGACACCGGGGAGCTGTTTTTT.

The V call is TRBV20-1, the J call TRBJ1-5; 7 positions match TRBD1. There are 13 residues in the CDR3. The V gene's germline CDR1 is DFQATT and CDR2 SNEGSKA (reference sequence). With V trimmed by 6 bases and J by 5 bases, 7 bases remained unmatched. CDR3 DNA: TGCAGTGCGAGGGGGCAGGGTCATCAGCCCCAGCATTTT. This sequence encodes CSARGQGHQPQHF.

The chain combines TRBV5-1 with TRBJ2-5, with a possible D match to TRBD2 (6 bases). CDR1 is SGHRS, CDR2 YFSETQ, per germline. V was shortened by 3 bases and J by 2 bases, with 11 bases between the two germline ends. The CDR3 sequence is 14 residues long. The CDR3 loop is CASSSGVLQETQYF. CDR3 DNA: TGCGCCAGCAGCTCGGGGGTATTACAAGAGACCCAGTACTTC.

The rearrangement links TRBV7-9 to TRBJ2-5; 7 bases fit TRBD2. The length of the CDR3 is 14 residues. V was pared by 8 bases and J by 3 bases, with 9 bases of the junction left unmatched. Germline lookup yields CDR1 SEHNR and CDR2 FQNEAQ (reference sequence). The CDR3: CASGVHAGEETQYF. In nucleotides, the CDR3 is TGTGCCAGCGGGGTTCATGCGGGGGAAGAGACCCAGTACTTC.

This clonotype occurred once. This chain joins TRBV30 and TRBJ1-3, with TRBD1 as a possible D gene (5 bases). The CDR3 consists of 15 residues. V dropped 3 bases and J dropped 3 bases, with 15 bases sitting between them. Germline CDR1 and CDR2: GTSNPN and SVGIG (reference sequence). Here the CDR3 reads CAWRASGSSGNTIYF. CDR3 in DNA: TGTGCCTGGAGGGCCTCAGGGTCAAGTGGAAACACCATATATTTT.

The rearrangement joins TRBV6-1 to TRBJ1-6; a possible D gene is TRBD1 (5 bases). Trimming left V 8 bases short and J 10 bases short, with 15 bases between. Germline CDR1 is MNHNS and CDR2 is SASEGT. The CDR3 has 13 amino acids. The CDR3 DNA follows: TGTGCCAGCGATGTCACTGCAGGGTCACCCCTCCACTTT. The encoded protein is CASDVTAGSPLHF.

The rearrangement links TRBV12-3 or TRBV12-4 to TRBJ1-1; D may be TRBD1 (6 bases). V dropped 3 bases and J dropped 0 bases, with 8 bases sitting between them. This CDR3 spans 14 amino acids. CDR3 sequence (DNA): TGTGCCAGCAGTTTGGGGACACTGAACACTGAAGCTTTCTTT. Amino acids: CASSLGTLNTEAFF.

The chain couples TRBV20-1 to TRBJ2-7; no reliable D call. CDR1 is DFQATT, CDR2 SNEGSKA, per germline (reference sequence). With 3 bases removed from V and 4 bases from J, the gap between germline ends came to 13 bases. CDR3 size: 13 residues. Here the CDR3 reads CSARPIRDYEQYF. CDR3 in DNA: TGCAGTGCTAGGCCCATAAGGGATTACGAGCAGTACTTC.

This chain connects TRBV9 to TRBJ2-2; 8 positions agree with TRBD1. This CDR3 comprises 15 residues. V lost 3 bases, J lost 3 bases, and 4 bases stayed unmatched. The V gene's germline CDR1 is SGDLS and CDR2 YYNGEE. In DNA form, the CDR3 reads TGTGCCAGCAGCGCGGACAGGGTGCACACCGGGGAGCTGTTTTTT. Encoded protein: CASSADRVHTGELFF.

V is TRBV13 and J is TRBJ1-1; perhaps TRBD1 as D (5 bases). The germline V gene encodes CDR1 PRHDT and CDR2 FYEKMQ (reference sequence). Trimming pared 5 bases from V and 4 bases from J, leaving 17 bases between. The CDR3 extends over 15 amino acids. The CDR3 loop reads CASSLIPRDGTEAFF. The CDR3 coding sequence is TGTGCCAGCAGCCTGATCCCCCGGGACGGCACTGAAGCTTTCTTT.

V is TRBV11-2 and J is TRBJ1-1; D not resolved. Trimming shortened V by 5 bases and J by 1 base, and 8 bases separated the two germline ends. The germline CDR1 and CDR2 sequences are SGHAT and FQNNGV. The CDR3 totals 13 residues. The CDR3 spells CASSTQTNTEAFF. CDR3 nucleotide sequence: TGTGCCAGCAGCACACAAACGAACACTGAAGCTTTCTTT.

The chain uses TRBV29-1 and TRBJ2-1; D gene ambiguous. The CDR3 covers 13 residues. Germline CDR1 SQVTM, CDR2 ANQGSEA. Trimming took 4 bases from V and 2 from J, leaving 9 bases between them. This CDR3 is CSVGPSPYNEQFF. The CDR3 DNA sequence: TGCAGCGTTGGTCCCTCCCCCTACAATGAGCAGTTCTTC.

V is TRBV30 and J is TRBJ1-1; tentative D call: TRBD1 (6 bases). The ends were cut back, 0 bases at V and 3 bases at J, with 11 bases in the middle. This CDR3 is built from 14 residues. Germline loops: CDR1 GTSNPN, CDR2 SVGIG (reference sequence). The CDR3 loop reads CAWSVKAGDTEAFF. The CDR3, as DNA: TGTGCCTGGAGTGTCAAGGCAGGGGACACTGAAGCTTTCTTT.

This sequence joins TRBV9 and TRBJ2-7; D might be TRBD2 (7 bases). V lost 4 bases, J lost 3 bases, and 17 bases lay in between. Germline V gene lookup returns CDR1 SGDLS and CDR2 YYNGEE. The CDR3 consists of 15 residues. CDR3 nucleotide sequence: TGTGCCAGCAGCCCCCCAACAGGGAGGGACTACGAGCAGTACTTC. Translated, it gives CASSPPTGRDYEQYF.

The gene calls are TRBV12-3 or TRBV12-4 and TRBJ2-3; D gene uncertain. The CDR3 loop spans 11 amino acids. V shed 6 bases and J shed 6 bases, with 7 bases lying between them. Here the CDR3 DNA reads TGTGCCAGCAGGCAAGGGGATACGCAGTATTTT. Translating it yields CASRQGDTQYF.

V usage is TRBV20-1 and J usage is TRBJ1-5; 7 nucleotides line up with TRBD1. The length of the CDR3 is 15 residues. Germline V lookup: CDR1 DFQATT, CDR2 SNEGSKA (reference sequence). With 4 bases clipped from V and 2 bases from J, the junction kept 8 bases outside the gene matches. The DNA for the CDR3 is TGCAGTGCTATAACTCAGGGGGGTCGCAATCAGCCCCAGCATTTT. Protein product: CSAITQGGRNQPQHF.

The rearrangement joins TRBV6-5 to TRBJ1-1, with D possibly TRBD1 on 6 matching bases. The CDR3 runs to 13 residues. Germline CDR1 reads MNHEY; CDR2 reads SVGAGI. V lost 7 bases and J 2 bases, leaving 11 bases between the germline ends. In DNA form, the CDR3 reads TGTGCCAGCAAAATACAGGGTAACACTGAAGCTTTCTTT. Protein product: CASKIQGNTEAFF.

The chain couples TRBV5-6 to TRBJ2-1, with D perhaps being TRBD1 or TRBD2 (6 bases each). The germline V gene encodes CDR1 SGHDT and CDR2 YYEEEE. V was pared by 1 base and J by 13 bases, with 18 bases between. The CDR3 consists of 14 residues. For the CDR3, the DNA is TGTGCCAGCAGCTTGAGGGGGGCCGATCGAGTACAGTTCTTC. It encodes CASSLRGADRVQFF.

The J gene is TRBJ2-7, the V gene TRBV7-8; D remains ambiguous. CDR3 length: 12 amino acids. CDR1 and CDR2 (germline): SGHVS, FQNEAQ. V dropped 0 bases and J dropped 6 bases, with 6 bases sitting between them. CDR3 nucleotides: TGTGCCAGCAGCTTAGCCGGCGGCGAGCAGTACTTC. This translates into CASSLAGGEQYF.

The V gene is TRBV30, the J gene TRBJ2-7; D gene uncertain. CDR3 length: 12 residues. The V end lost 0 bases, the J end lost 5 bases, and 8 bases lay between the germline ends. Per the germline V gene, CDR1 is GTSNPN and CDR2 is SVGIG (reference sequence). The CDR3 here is CAWSVLRDEQYF. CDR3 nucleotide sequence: TGTGCCTGGAGTGTACTAAGGGACGAGCAGTACTTC.

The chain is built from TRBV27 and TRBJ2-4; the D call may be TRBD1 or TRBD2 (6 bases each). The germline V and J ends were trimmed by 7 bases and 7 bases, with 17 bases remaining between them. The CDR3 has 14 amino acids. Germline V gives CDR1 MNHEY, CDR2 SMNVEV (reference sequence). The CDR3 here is CASTNRGEGNIQYF. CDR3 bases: TGTGCCAGCACCAATAGGGGGGAAGGGAACATTCAGTACTTC.

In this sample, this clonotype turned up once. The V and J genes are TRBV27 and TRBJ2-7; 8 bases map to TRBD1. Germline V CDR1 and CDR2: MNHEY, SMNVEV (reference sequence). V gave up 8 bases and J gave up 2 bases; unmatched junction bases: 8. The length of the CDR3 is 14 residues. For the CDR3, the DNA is TGTGCCAGCCTGCGTCCAGGGGGCACCTACGAGCAGTACTTC. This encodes CASLRPGGTYEQYF.

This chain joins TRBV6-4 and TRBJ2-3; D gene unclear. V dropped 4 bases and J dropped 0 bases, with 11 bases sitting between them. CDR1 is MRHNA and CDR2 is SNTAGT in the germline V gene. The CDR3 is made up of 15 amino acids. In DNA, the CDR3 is TGTGCCAGCAGTGTCACCGGAATTAGCACAGATACGCAGTATTTT. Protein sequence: CASSVTGISTDTQYF.

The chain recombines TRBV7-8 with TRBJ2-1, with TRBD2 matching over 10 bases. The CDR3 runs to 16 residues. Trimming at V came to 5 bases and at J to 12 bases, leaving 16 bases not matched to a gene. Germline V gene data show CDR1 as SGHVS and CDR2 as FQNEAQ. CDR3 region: CASSLRTSGDRGGQFF. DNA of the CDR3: TGTGCCAGCAGCCTGCGCACTAGCGGGGACCGAGGGGGGCAGTTCTTC.

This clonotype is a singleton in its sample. CDR3 in amino acids: CASSLTRYEQYF. The CDR3 nucleotides read TGTGCCAGCAGCTTAACCCGCTACGAGCAGTACTTC. This rearrangement joins TRBV7-2 to TRBJ2-7; D gene uncertain. The CDR3 covers 12 residues. Trimming stripped 2 bases from V and 3 bases from J, with 5 bases between. From germline, CDR1 is SGHTA and CDR2 FQGNSA.

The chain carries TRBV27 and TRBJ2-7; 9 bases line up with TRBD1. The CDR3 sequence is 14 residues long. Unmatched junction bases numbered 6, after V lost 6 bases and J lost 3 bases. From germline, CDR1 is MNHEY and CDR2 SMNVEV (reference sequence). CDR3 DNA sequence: TGTGCCAGCAGCCCATACAGGGGGCTCTACGAGCAGTACTTC. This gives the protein CASSPYRGLYEQYF.

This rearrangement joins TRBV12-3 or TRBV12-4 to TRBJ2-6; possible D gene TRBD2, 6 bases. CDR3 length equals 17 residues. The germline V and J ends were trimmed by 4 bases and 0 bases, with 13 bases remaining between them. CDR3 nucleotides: TGTGCCAGCAGTTCCGGAGGACTAAGCTCTGGGGCCAACGTCCTGACTTTC. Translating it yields CASSSGGLSSGANVLTF.